A selection of T cell receptor beta chains follows, all from one sample in a study of immune cell composition in non-small cell lung cancer. The table came from immunoSEQ multiplex PCR; TCRdb's copy has only in-frame clones and leaves some out. This sample has 13,000 or so clones; roughly 73% occur once, and the top ten carry about 13%. Material: lung tumor tissue. The receptors were gathered from a human donor with non-small cell lung cancer. The CDR3 runs from the conserved cysteine through the conserved F or W. Fields, in order: D gene, V gene, clone size, J gene, CDR3 DNA, CDR3 protein. The D gene is left open where the match is weak. Clone size, where shown, is once, few, many, or a class for clones that have expanded.

d_gene: .
v_gene: TRBV7-7
abundance: .
j_gene: TRBJ2-2
CDR3nt: TGTGCCAGCAGCTCCTCGGGCGGGGGCGGTGTCGGGGAGCTGTTTTTT
CDR3aa: CASSSSGGGGVGELFF

d_gene: .
v_gene: TRBV14
abundance: few
j_gene: TRBJ1-2
CDR3nt: TGTGCCAGCAGCCAAGAATCGGACAGTCGAGGAGATGGCTACACCTTC
CDR3aa: CASSQESDSRGDGYTF

d_gene: .
v_gene: TRBV9
abundance: .
j_gene: TRBJ2-2
CDR3nt: TGTGCCAGCAGCCTCACCGGGGAGCTGTTTTTT
CDR3aa: CASSLTGELFF

d_gene: .
v_gene: TRBV9
abundance: .
j_gene: TRBJ1-1
CDR3nt: TGTGCCAGCAGCGCCCTGACGGGGAGGGCTGAAGCTTTCTTT
CDR3aa: CASSALTGRAEAFF

d_gene: .
v_gene: TRBV5-1
abundance: once
j_gene: TRBJ2-3
CDR3nt: TGCGCCAGCAGCATAACGGGGGGCACAGATACGCAGTATTTT
CDR3aa: CASSITGGTDTQYF

d_gene: TRBD2
v_gene: TRBV7-2
abundance: few
j_gene: TRBJ2-7
CDR3nt: TGTGCCAGCAGCTTTACTAGCGGGGGGCCTAGCTCCTACGAGCAGTACTTC
CDR3aa: CASSFTSGGPSSYEQYF

d_gene: .
v_gene: TRBV7-2
abundance: .
j_gene: TRBJ2-7
CDR3nt: TGTGCCAGCAGTACAGGAGACTACGAGCAGTACTTC
CDR3aa: CASSTGDYEQYF

d_gene: TRBD1
v_gene: TRBV7-9
abundance: .
j_gene: TRBJ1-1
CDR3nt: TGTGCCAGCAGCTCTGAGGACAGGGCGTACACTGAAGCTTTCTTT
CDR3aa: CASSSEDRAYTEAFF

d_gene: TRBD1
v_gene: TRBV7-9
abundance: .
j_gene: TRBJ2-3
CDR3nt: TGTGCCAGCAGCCGGCGGACAGGGGGCTTCACAGATACGCAGTATTTT
CDR3aa: CASSRRTGGFTDTQYF

d_gene: .
v_gene: TRBV2
abundance: medium-sized
j_gene: TRBJ2-7
CDR3nt: TGTGCCAGCAGTGTTTCGGGGGAGCAGTACTTC
CDR3aa: CASSVSGEQYF

d_gene: TRBD2
v_gene: TRBV5-4
abundance: once
j_gene: TRBJ2-5
CDR3nt: TGTGCCAGCAGCTCGACTACCGGGGGGGCCTTAGAGACCCAGTACTTC
CDR3aa: CASSSTTGGALETQYF

d_gene: .
v_gene: TRBV7-3
abundance: few
j_gene: TRBJ2-2
CDR3nt: TGTGCCAGCAGACCGACGGGAACCGGGGAGCTGTTTTTT
CDR3aa: CASRPTGTGELFF

d_gene: TRBD1
v_gene: TRBV6-6
abundance: .
j_gene: TRBJ1-1
CDR3nt: TGTGCCAGCAGTTCCCATGACAGGGGTGGAACTGAAGCTTTCTTT
CDR3aa: CASSSHDRGGTEAFF

d_gene: TRBD2
v_gene: TRBV4-2
abundance: .
j_gene: TRBJ2-7
CDR3nt: TGTGCCAGCAGCCTAGTGGCCGGGACTAGCGGAGGCGAGCAGTACTTC
CDR3aa: CASSLVAGTSGGEQYF

d_gene: .
v_gene: TRBV7-9
abundance: few
j_gene: TRBJ1-6
CDR3nt: TGTGCCAGCAGCCCCGAGGTGTACTCACCCCTCCACTTT
CDR3aa: CASSPEVYSPLHF

d_gene: .
v_gene: TRBV18
abundance: .
j_gene: TRBJ1-2
CDR3nt: TGTGCCAGCTCACCATCGGAAGGGGCAGGGGGCTACACCTTC
CDR3aa: CASSPSEGAGGYTF

d_gene: .
v_gene: TRBV9
abundance: .
j_gene: TRBJ2-3
CDR3nt: TGTGCCAGCAGCGTAGGAGCCCAGGGCGCAGATACGCAGTATTTT
CDR3aa: CASSVGAQGADTQYF

d_gene: TRBD2
v_gene: TRBV5-1
abundance: .
j_gene: TRBJ2-7
CDR3nt: TGCGCCAGCAGCTTGGTGGGGGGGGGTAACGAGCAGTACTTC
CDR3aa: CASSLVGGGNEQYF

d_gene: TRBD1
v_gene: TRBV6-5
abundance: .
j_gene: TRBJ1-5
CDR3nt: TGTGCCAGCAGTTCTACAGGGGGCAACAATCAGCCCCAGCATTTT
CDR3aa: CASSSTGGNNQPQHF

d_gene: .
v_gene: TRBV25-1
abundance: few
j_gene: TRBJ2-7
CDR3nt: TGTGCCAGCAGTAATCGGGGGGAGCAGTACTTC
CDR3aa: CASSNRGEQYF

d_gene: .
v_gene: TRBV14
abundance: .
j_gene: TRBJ2-6
CDR3nt: TGTGCCAGCAGCCTCGGGTCATACTCTGGGGCCAACGTCCTGACTTTC
CDR3aa: CASSLGSYSGANVLTF

d_gene: TRBD2
v_gene: TRBV6-5
abundance: few
j_gene: TRBJ2-7
CDR3nt: TGTGCCAGCAGTTCCCTTAGCGGGGAGATGGACGAGCAGTACTTC
CDR3aa: CASSSLSGEMDEQYF

d_gene: TRBD2
v_gene: TRBV15
abundance: .
j_gene: TRBJ2-1
CDR3nt: TGTGCCACCAGCTCCCGTCTAGCGGGAGTTTATGAGCAGTTCTTC
CDR3aa: CATSSRLAGVYEQFF

d_gene: TRBD1
v_gene: TRBV7-2
abundance: .
j_gene: TRBJ1-2
CDR3nt: TGTGCCAGCAGCATTGAGGGGGCAGGAGTCTATGGCTACACCTTC
CDR3aa: CASSIEGAGVYGYTF

d_gene: TRBD1
v_gene: TRBV6-4
abundance: few
j_gene: TRBJ2-5
CDR3nt: TGTGCCAGTCGACAGGGGTTTCAAGAGACCCAGTACTTC
CDR3aa: CASRQGFQETQYF

d_gene: TRBD1
v_gene: TRBV19
abundance: .
j_gene: TRBJ1-5
CDR3nt: TGTGCCAGTAGTTCCGGGACAGGGTGGAATCAGCCCCAGCATTTT
CDR3aa: CASSSGTGWNQPQHF

d_gene: .
v_gene: TRBV5-1
abundance: .
j_gene: TRBJ1-1
CDR3nt: TGCGCCAGCAGCTTTAACAGGAACACTGAAGCTTTCTTT
CDR3aa: CASSFNRNTEAFF

d_gene: TRBD1
v_gene: TRBV5-1
abundance: .
j_gene: TRBJ2-7
CDR3nt: TGCGCCAGCAGCTTGGGGACAGGGGTCGATCACGAGCAGTACTTC
CDR3aa: CASSLGTGVDHEQYF

d_gene: .
v_gene: TRBV5-6
abundance: .
j_gene: TRBJ2-5
CDR3nt: TGTGCCAGCAGCTTGGTGAGCCCGCGGACAGCCAAAGAGACCCAGTACTTC
CDR3aa: CASSLVSPRTAKETQYF

d_gene: TRBD1
v_gene: TRBV7-9
abundance: .
j_gene: TRBJ1-4
CDR3nt: TGTGCCAGCAGCCCCCCGGGACAGGGTCGCGAAAAACTGTTTTTT
CDR3aa: CASSPPGQGREKLFF

d_gene: .
v_gene: TRBV28
abundance: .
j_gene: TRBJ2-1
CDR3nt: TGTGCCAGCAGTGGTAGCGAAACCCCTTGGAATGAGCAGTTCTTC
CDR3aa: CASSGSETPWNEQFF

d_gene: TRBD1
v_gene: TRBV5-1
abundance: .
j_gene: TRBJ1-3
CDR3nt: TGCGCCAGCTCCCAAGGGACAGGCCCTAACACCATATATTTT
CDR3aa: CASSQGTGPNTIYF

d_gene: .
v_gene: TRBV5-1
abundance: .
j_gene: TRBJ1-1
CDR3nt: TGCGCCAGCACCCGAGAGGGAACGGTGAACACTGAAGCTTTCTTT
CDR3aa: CASTREGTVNTEAFF

d_gene: TRBD2
v_gene: TRBV4-1
abundance: .
j_gene: TRBJ2-1
CDR3nt: TGCGCCAGCAGCCCTCTAGCGGGAGGGCCATATGAGCAGTTCTTC
CDR3aa: CASSPLAGGPYEQFF

d_gene: .
v_gene: TRBV18
abundance: .
j_gene: TRBJ2-7
CDR3nt: TGTGCCAGCTCAACCAGTGGCGGCTCCTACGAGCAGTACTTC
CDR3aa: CASSTSGGSYEQYF

d_gene: TRBD1
v_gene: TRBV6-5
abundance: .
j_gene: TRBJ1-2
CDR3nt: TGTGCCAGCGCCTCGACGGAGGGGGCGAGGTATGGCTACACCTTC
CDR3aa: CASASTEGARYGYTF

d_gene: .
v_gene: TRBV28
abundance: .
j_gene: TRBJ2-1
CDR3nt: TGTGCCAGCAGTTTGATCCCGCCAGCGGGCTCCTACAATGAGCAGTTCTTC
CDR3aa: CASSLIPPAGSYNEQFF

d_gene: TRBD1
v_gene: TRBV6-5
abundance: .
j_gene: TRBJ2-2
CDR3nt: TGTGCCAGCAGTATCCGGGACAGCACCGGGGAGCTGTTTTTT
CDR3aa: CASSIRDSTGELFF

d_gene: TRBD1
v_gene: TRBV5-1
abundance: .
j_gene: TRBJ2-2
CDR3nt: TGCGCCAGCAGGCCGGGACAGGTGAACACCGGGGAGCTGTTTTTT
CDR3aa: CASRPGQVNTGELFF

d_gene: .
v_gene: TRBV6-6
abundance: .
j_gene: TRBJ2-7
CDR3nt: TGTGCCAGCAGTTACTCAGGGGGAGGGGGCGAGCAGTACTTC
CDR3aa: CASSYSGGGGEQYF

d_gene: .
v_gene: TRBV7-9
abundance: .
j_gene: TRBJ2-5
CDR3nt: TGTGCCAGCAGCTTAGGGGTGCAGGGGCTTGGAGAGACCCAGTACTTC
CDR3aa: CASSLGVQGLGETQYF

d_gene: .
v_gene: TRBV11-3
abundance: .
j_gene: TRBJ2-1
CDR3nt: TGTGCCAGCAGCTGGGGGGGCGGCAATGAGCAGTTCTTC
CDR3aa: CASSWGGGNEQFF

d_gene: .
v_gene: TRBV5-6
abundance: .
j_gene: TRBJ1-2
CDR3nt: TGTGCCAGCAGCCTTCCGGGGGGGTTGAGCTATGGCTACACCTTC
CDR3aa: CASSLPGGLSYGYTF

d_gene: .
v_gene: TRBV28
abundance: few
j_gene: TRBJ1-2
CDR3nt: TGTGCCAGCAGTTCCATCCCCGTAGCTAAAGTGTTGTATGGCTACACCTTC
CDR3aa: CASSSIPVAKVLYGYTF

d_gene: TRBD2
v_gene: TRBV11-2
abundance: .
j_gene: TRBJ2-5
CDR3nt: TGTGCCAGCAGGGCGGGGGGAGAGACCCAGTACTTC
CDR3aa: CASRAGGETQYF

d_gene: .
v_gene: TRBV18
abundance: once
j_gene: TRBJ1-2
CDR3nt: TGTGCCAGCTCAGAACAGGAAGCTAACTATGGCTACACCTTC
CDR3aa: CASSEQEANYGYTF

d_gene: .
v_gene: TRBV5-1
abundance: .
j_gene: TRBJ2-5
CDR3nt: TGCGCCAGCAGCTTGTCTAGTCCAGAGACCCAGTACTTC
CDR3aa: CASSLSSPETQYF

d_gene: .
v_gene: TRBV28
abundance: few
j_gene: TRBJ1-5
CDR3nt: TGTGCCAGCTGGGGCAGGGGTTTATATCAGCCCCAGCATTTT
CDR3aa: CASWGRGLYQPQHF

d_gene: TRBD1
v_gene: TRBV19
abundance: .
j_gene: TRBJ2-3
CDR3nt: TGTGCCAGTACATTACAGGGGGTATCCACAGATACGCAGTATTTT
CDR3aa: CASTLQGVSTDTQYF

d_gene: .
v_gene: TRBV6-1
abundance: .
j_gene: TRBJ1-5
CDR3nt: TGTGCCAGCAGTGAACAACAGGGTGGACAGCCCCAGCATTTT
CDR3aa: CASSEQQGGQPQHF

d_gene: .
v_gene: TRBV10-3
abundance: few
j_gene: TRBJ1-5
CDR3nt: TGTGCCATCAGTGCAGGGTTCGGAAGCAATCAGCCCCAGCATTTT
CDR3aa: CAISAGFGSNQPQHF

d_gene: TRBD2
v_gene: TRBV25-1
abundance: .
j_gene: TRBJ2-6
CDR3nt: TGTGCCAGCAGTGAATATGGCAAGGGAGGGTCTGGGGCCAACGTCCTGACTTTC
CDR3aa: CASSEYGKGGSGANVLTF

d_gene: TRBD1
v_gene: TRBV5-4
abundance: few
j_gene: TRBJ1-2
CDR3nt: TGTGCCAGCAGCTTGGCCCCAGGGGGAGGCTACACCTTC
CDR3aa: CASSLAPGGGYTF

d_gene: TRBD2
v_gene: TRBV28
abundance: .
j_gene: TRBJ2-5
CDR3nt: TGTGCCAGCAGTACCCCGGGGGGGAGAGAGACCCAGTACTTC
CDR3aa: CASSTPGGRETQYF

d_gene: .
v_gene: TRBV19
abundance: few
j_gene: TRBJ1-2
CDR3nt: TGTGCCAGTAGTATTTCACAGGTTAACTATGGCTACACCTTC
CDR3aa: CASSISQVNYGYTF

d_gene: .
v_gene: TRBV7-2
abundance: few
j_gene: TRBJ1-1
CDR3nt: TGTGCCAGCAGCTTAGGGGCGCAGGCGATCACTGAAGCTTTCTTT
CDR3aa: CASSLGAQAITEAFF

d_gene: .
v_gene: TRBV5-5
abundance: .
j_gene: TRBJ2-1
CDR3nt: .
CDR3aa: CASSVGQGSGFF